This TCR beta chain comes out of a study of T cells after yellow fever vaccination. Germline V gene data show CDR1 as LGHNA and CDR2 as YNFKEQ. V shed 0 bases and J shed 2 bases, with 10 bases lying between them. This CDR3 spans 15 amino acids. This clonotype was recorded at least ten times. Its antigen is currently unknown. Study-level points and caveats: Compared with primary, the secondary response was weaker and peaked at day 5, not 15. Within FACS-sorted repertoires, abundant clonotypes contaminating from the bulk population could be present.

Template switching by 5'RACE produced TCR cDNA, adding a universal primer site and UMIs. TCRdb re-derived calls from the 5' RACE reads in MiXCR, one entry per CDR3 protein. The table has some 250,000 distinct CDR3 sequences, 3.6% seen once; the top ten hold around 19%. This chain connects TRBV4-2 to TRBJ1-2; no definite D call. Source: PBMCs, taken 15 days after the yellow fever booster vaccination. The source is a man aged 18 to 35 who received the YFV17D yellow fever vaccine. DNA of the CDR3: TGTGCCAGCAGCCAAGACCTCACGGGAAACTATGGCTACACCTTC. Translating gives CASSQDLTGNYGYTF.